Shown below are 18 T cell receptor beta chains from a single sample sequenced in a study of blood T cell repertoires in COVID-19. The protocol was immunoSEQ multiplex PCR, while the TCRdb copy is restricted to in-frame clones and leaves out a portion. The data contain approximately 350,000 clones, around 83% of them seen just once; the ten biggest clones take up approximately 3%. The sample taken for sequencing was peripheral blood. The source of these receptors is a man aged 25-40 years with active or convalescent COVID-19.

V and J are TRBV4-1 and TRBJ1-2; D perhaps matches TRBD1 (5 bases). The CDR3 has 12 residues. V was pared by 3 bases and J by 7 bases, with 9 bases between. Germline V gives CDR1 MGHRA, CDR2 YSYEKL. CDR3 loop: CASSQPQGGYTF. The CDR3 nucleotides are TGCGCCAGCAGCCAGCCCCAGGGTGGCTACACCTTC.

This chain links TRBV7-2 with TRBJ1-6; D is perhaps TRBD1 (6 bases). Trimming removed 3 bases from V and 4 bases from J, with 16 bases in between. Germline V CDR1 and CDR2: SGHTA, FQGNSA. The CDR3 is 17 amino acids. The CDR3 loop reads CASSLAIRDKYNSPLHF. Here the CDR3 DNA reads TGTGCCAGCAGCTTGGCCATCCGGGACAAGTATAATTCACCCCTCCACTTT.

V is TRBV3-1 (or the pseudogene TRBV3-2) and J is TRBJ1-1, with a tentative D call TRBD1 (5 bases). The CDR3 covers 13 residues. Germline lookup yields CDR1 LGHDT and CDR2 YNNKEL (reference sequence). Trimming stripped 0 bases from V and 8 bases from J, with 10 bases between. CDR3 sequence (DNA): TGTGCCAGCAGCCAAGAAAGGGGTGGGGAAGCTTTCTTT. Its protein product is CASSQERGGEAFF.

This rearrangement joins TRBV15 to TRBJ1-5, with D possibly matching TRBD1 (5 bases). Germline lookup yields CDR1 LNHNV and CDR2 YYDKDF (reference sequence). The CDR3 has 15 amino acids. V was clipped by 3 bases and J by 5 bases, with 14 bases between them. CDR3 sequence reads: CATSRGGEDDQPQHF. Written as DNA, the CDR3 is TGTGCCACCAGCAGGGGGGGGGAGGATGATCAGCCCCAGCATTTT.

The chain recombines TRBV5-1 with TRBJ2-2; unclear D gene. This CDR3 is 14 amino acids long. V was clipped by 0 bases and J by 5 bases, with 8 bases between them. Germline V gene data show CDR1 as SGHRS and CDR2 as YFSETQ. The CDR3 region is CASSLAVETGELFF. CDR3 coding DNA: TGCGCCAGCAGCTTGGCGGTAGAGACCGGGGAGCTGTTTTTT.

J is TRBJ1-2 and V is TRBV29-1; weak D call: TRBD1 (5 bases). The length of the CDR3 is 12 residues. The V gene lost 4 bases and the J gene lost 6 bases, with 12 bases spanning the gap. CDR1 and CDR2 from the germline V gene are SQVTM and ANQGSEA. CDR3 in DNA: TGCAGCGTTGCTCAGGGAATTCATGGCTACACCTTC. Residues: CSVAQGIHGYTF.

The V call is TRBV5-4, the J call TRBJ2-1; 12 nucleotides match TRBD2. After removal of 2 bases from V and 4 bases from J, the junction contained 7 bases not matched to a gene. The CDR3 extends over 17 amino acids. Looked up from germline, CDR1 is SGHNT and CDR2 is YYREEE (reference sequence). The DNA of the CDR3 is TGTGCCAGCAGCTTCGGGCTAGCGGGAGGGGGATACAATGAGCAGTTCTTC. Residues: CASSFGLAGGGYNEQFF.

The rearrangement joins TRBV7-9 to TRBJ2-7; 7 bases align to TRBD1. Per the germline V gene, CDR1 is SEHNR and CDR2 is FQNEAQ (reference sequence). The V and J ends lost 4 bases and 0 bases, in that order; junction bases with no gene match: 3. This CDR3 comprises 14 residues. CDR3 bases: TGTGCCAGCAGCTCGACAGGGAGCTCCTACGAGCAGTACTTC. This encodes CASSSTGSSYEQYF.

The sample holds a few counts of this clone. The chain joins TRBV27 to TRBJ2-7; TRBD1 might be the D (6 bases). The germline V gene encodes CDR1 MNHEY and CDR2 SMNVEV (reference sequence). The CDR3 totals 15 residues. Trimming took off 6 bases at V and 0 bases at J, with 15 bases between the two ends. In nucleotides, the CDR3 is TGTGCCAGCAGGGCCCGACAGGCGAGCTCCTACGAGCAGTACTTC. The encoded protein is CASRARQASSYEQYF.

The CDR3 region is CASSRTGVTEAFF. The CDR3, as DNA: TGCGCCAGCAGCCGCACAGGGGTGACTGAAGCTTTCTTT. The chain recombines TRBV5-1 with TRBJ1-1; TRBD1 aligns across 7 bases. CDR1 and CDR2 (germline): SGHRS, YFSETQ. The J segment lost 5 bases and the V segment lost 4 bases, leaving 5 bases of the junction unmatched. This CDR3 is 13 amino acids long.

This chain uses TRBV5-1 with TRBJ2-1, with 11 bases aligning to TRBD1. J gave up 7 bases and V 0 bases, and 9 bases lay outside the gene matches. The germline V gene encodes CDR1 SGHRS and CDR2 YFSETQ. The CDR3 runs 17 residues. CDR3 loop: CASSLDPRDRGGNEQFF. The DNA of the CDR3 is TGCGCCAGCAGCTTGGACCCCCGGGACAGGGGGGGTAATGAGCAGTTCTTC.

The rearrangement links TRBV2 to TRBJ1-3; D not certain. The CDR3 runs to 14 residues. V was clipped by 8 bases and J by 0 bases, with 11 bases between them. Germline-derived CDR1 and CDR2 are SNHLY and FYNNEI. CDR3 region: CASSREISGNTIYF. CDR3 DNA: TGTGCCAGCTCGAGGGAGATCTCTGGAAACACCATATATTTT.

V is TRBV3-1 (or the pseudogene TRBV3-2) and J is TRBJ2-2; D remains ambiguous. V shed 1 base and J shed 0 bases, with 9 bases lying between them. Germline values: CDR1 LGHDT, CDR2 YNNKEL (reference sequence). The CDR3 totals 16 residues. The CDR3 nucleotides read TGTGCCAGCAGCCAAGGATTAACTGCGAACACCGGGGAGCTGTTTTTT. Translated, it gives CASSQGLTANTGELFF.

The chain uses TRBV18 and TRBJ1-2; D remains unclear. V was cut by 2 bases and J by 2 bases, with 12 bases left in between. The CDR3 loop spans 15 amino acids. Germline CDR1 KGHSH, CDR2 LQKENI. The CDR3 DNA follows: TGTGCCAGCTCACCAGTGAGGGAGCCGAACTATGGCTACACCTTC. It is translated as CASSPVREPNYGYTF.

The genes are TRBV19 and TRBJ2-1; tentative D call: TRBD2 (6 bases). Germline CDR1 and CDR2: LNHDA and SQIVND (reference sequence). CDR3 length equals 15 residues. The germline V and J ends were trimmed by 6 bases and 4 bases, with 16 bases remaining between them. The CDR3 is CASRPTSLSYNEQFF. DNA of the CDR3: TGTGCCAGTAGGCCCACTAGCCTATCATACAATGAGCAGTTCTTC.

The chain uses TRBV28 and TRBJ1-2; D perhaps matches TRBD1 (5 bases). Germline V gene sequence: CDR1 MDHEN, CDR2 SYDVKM. The CDR3 runs to 13 residues. V lost 10 bases to trimming and J lost 2 bases, with 14 bases between them. DNA for the CDR3: TGTGCCACAAGACAGAATTTAAACTATGGCTACACCTTC. It is translated as CATRQNLNYGYTF.

The chain carries TRBV27 and TRBJ2-3; TRBD2 matches at 10 bases. The CDR3 runs to 15 residues. Germline CDR1 MNHEY, CDR2 SMNVEV (reference sequence). V shed 6 bases, J shed 0 bases, and the junction held 3 bases outside the gene matches. Written as DNA, the CDR3 is TGTGCCAGCAGGCTAGCGGGAGTGAGCACAGATACGCAGTATTTT. Translation gives CASRLAGVSTDTQYF.

The rearrangement links TRBV29-1 to TRBJ1-3, with 7 bases aligning to TRBD1. The V gene end was trimmed by 1 base and the J gene end by 5 bases; junction bases not matched to a gene: 2. In germline, CDR1 is SQVTM, CDR2 ANQGSEA. The CDR3 is 13 residues long. The CDR3 spells CSVEAGQRNTIYF. In nucleotides, the CDR3 is TGCAGCGTTGAAGCGGGACAGAGAAACACCATATATTTT.